This T cell receptor (beta chain) was retrieved from a study of blood T cell repertoires in COVID-19. For the study at large: In each case, the material was cDNA or gDNA derived from T cells, B-cell-depleted T cells, or PBMCs.

V lost 5 bases, J lost 0 bases, and 17 bases lay in between. Germline V CDR1 and CDR2: SGHTA, FQGNSA. The CDR3 totals 17 residues. The assay was immunoSEQ multiplex PCR, and TCRdb's table has in-frame clones only and misses some. Among approximately 180,000 clones listed, roughly 87% were seen once. The sequencing sample was made of peripheral blood. The rearrangement uses TRBV7-2 and TRBJ2-4, with a tentative D call TRBD2 (5 bases). The receptor's source is a woman in her forties or fifties with acute or convalescent COVID-19. The CDR3 loop is CASSPRGLAEAKNIQYF. CDR3 nucleotide sequence: TGTGCCAGCAGCCCGAGAGGGCTAGCAGAAGCCAAAAACATTCAGTACTTC. The whole variable domain, filled in from reference TRBV7-2 and TRBJ2-4, reads GAGVSQSPSNKVTEKGKDVELRCDPISGHTALYWYRQSLGQGLEFLIYFQGNSAPDKSGLPSDRFSAERTGGSVSTLTIQRTQQEDSAVYLCASSPRGLAEAKNIQYFGAGTRLSVL.